Following are 7 T cell receptor beta chains from one sample sequenced in a study of cytomegalovirus exposure and HLA in healthy donors. Primers included in the PCR were 60 Vbeta and 13 Jbeta primers. This table comes from immunoSEQ multiplex PCR, and its TCRdb copy is limited to in-frame clones, with some not included. The sample has under 95,000 clones. The sequenced sample was PBMCs. These receptor sequences come from a young man in good health and CMV-seropositive.

The chain has TRBV7-8 and TRBJ2-7; the match to TRBD2 covers 8 bases. After removal of 1 base from V and 3 bases from J, the junction contained 2 bases not matched to a gene. This CDR3 has 14 amino acids. Germline V gene lookup returns CDR1 SGHVS and CDR2 FQNEAQ. The CDR3 nucleotides are TGTGCCAGCAGCTTAGAACTAGCGGACTACGAGCAGTACTTC. This gives the protein CASSLELADYEQYF.

The chain uses TRBV18 and TRBJ2-2, with 9 bases matching TRBD1. J gave up 6 bases and V 1 base, and 3 bases lay outside the gene matches. This CDR3 has 15 residues. The germline V gene encodes CDR1 KGHSH and CDR2 LQKENI. This CDR3 is CASSPRTGEAGELFF. The CDR3 DNA sequence: TGTGCCAGCTCACCACGGACAGGGGAGGCCGGGGAGCTGTTTTTT. Using reference TRBV18 and TRBJ2-2 for the parts outside the CDR3, the full variable domain is NAGVMQNPRHLVRRRGQEARLRCSPMKGHSHVYWYRQLPEEGLKFMVYLQKENIIDESGMPKERFSAEFPKEGPSILRIQQVVRGDSAAYFCASSPRTGEAGELFFGEGSRLTVL.

The chain combines TRBV6-5 with TRBJ1-1; possibly TRBD1 for D (5 bases). The germline gives CDR1 MNHEY, CDR2 SVGAGI. Between the trimmed V and J ends, which lost 5 bases and 5 bases, there was a span of 15 bases. The CDR3 is made up of 14 amino acids. The CDR3 nucleotides are TGTGCCAGCAGTCTGCGGGGCGCCGATACTGAAGCTTTCTTT. Its translation is CASSLRGADTEAFF.

This chain joins TRBV5-1 and TRBJ2-1, with TRBD2 as a possible D gene (6 bases). The CDR3 is made up of 17 amino acids. Trimming pared 3 bases from V and 0 bases from J, leaving 16 bases between. Germline V CDR1 and CDR2: SGHRS, YFSETQ. For the CDR3, the DNA is TGCGCCAGCAGCTCAAAACTAGCCGCGAGCTCCTACAATGAGCAGTTCTTC. It is translated as CASSSKLAASSYNEQFF. The full variable domain, with the rest looked up from reference TRBV5-1 and TRBJ2-1, is KAGVTQTPRYLIKTRGQQVTLSCSPISGHRSVSWYQQTPGQGLQFLFEYFSETQRNKGNFPGRFSGRQFSNSRSEMNVSTLELGDSALYLCASSSKLAASSYNEQFFGPGTRLTVL.

The CDR3 loop is CASRQGDNSPLHF. Here the CDR3 DNA reads TGTGCCAGCAGGCAGGGGGATAATTCACCCCTCCACTTT. The rearrangement joins TRBV6-6 to TRBJ1-6; 7 bases map to TRBD1. Germline trimming cut 6 bases from V and 5 bases from J; bases unmatched to any gene: 1. CDR1 and CDR2 from the germline V gene are MNHNY and SVGAGI (reference sequence). The CDR3 length is 13 residues.

This chain joins TRBV28 and TRBJ1-6, with TRBD1 identical over 10 bases. J gave up 10 bases and V 2 bases, and 8 bases lay outside the gene matches. CDR1 is MDHEN and CDR2 is SYDVKM in the germline V gene. The CDR3 totals 16 residues. CDR3 sequence reads: CASSLIGGQGNSPLHF. The CDR3 nucleotides are TGTGCCAGCAGTTTAATCGGGGGACAGGGGAACTCACCCCTCCACTTT.

The V gene is TRBV18, the J gene TRBJ1-5; D call uncertain. This CDR3 spans 15 amino acids. The germline V and J ends were trimmed by 1 base and 1 base, with 8 bases remaining between them. Germline CDR1 and CDR2: KGHSH and LQKENI. This CDR3 is CASSPQSPSNQPQHF. DNA for the CDR3: TGTGCCAGCTCACCACAGAGCCCGAGCAATCAGCCCCAGCATTTT.